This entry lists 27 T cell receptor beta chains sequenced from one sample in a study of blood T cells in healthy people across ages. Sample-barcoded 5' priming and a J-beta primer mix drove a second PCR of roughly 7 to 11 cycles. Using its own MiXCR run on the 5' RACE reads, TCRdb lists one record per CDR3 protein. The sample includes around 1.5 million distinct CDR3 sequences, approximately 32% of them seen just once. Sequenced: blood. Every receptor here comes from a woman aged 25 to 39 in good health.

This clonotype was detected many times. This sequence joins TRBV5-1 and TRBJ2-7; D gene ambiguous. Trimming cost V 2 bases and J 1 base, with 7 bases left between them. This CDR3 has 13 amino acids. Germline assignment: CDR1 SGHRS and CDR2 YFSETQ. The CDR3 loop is CASSLWMSYEQYF. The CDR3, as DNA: TGCGCCAGCAGCTTATGGATGTCCTACGAGCAGTACTTC.

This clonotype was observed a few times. The CDR3 DNA follows: TGCGCCAGCCGCTCCCAGCCGAACACTGAAGCTTTCTTT. This sequence encodes CASRSQPNTEAFF. This chain joins TRBV10-1 and TRBJ1-1; D not certain. The CDR3 extends over 13 amino acids. Germline V lookup: CDR1 WNHNN, CDR2 SYGVQD (reference sequence). The germline V and J ends were trimmed by 8 bases and 1 base, with 11 bases remaining between them.

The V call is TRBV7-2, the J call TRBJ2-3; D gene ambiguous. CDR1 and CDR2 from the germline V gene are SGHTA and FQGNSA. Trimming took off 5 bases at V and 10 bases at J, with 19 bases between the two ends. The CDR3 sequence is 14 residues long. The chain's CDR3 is CASSTGPWAAAQYF. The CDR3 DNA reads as TGTGCCAGCAGCACCGGGCCTTGGGCGGCGGCGCAGTATTTT.

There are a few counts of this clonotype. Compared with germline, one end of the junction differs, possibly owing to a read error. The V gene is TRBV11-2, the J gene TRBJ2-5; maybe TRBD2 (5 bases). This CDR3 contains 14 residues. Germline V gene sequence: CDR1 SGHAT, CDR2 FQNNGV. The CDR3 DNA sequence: TGTGCCAGCAACTTAGATGCCGGGGATGAGACCCAGTACTTC. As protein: CASNLDAGDETQYF.

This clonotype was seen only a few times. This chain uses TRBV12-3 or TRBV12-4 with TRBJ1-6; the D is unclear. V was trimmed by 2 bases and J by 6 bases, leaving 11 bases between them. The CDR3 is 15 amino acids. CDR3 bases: TGTGCCAGCAGTTTAAGAGGACGTGGTAATTCACCCCTCCACTTT. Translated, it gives CASSLRGRGNSPLHF.

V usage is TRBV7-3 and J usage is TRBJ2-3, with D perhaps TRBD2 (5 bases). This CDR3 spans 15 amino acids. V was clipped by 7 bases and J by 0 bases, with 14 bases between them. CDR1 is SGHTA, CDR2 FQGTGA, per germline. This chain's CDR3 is CASNTARTSTDTQYF. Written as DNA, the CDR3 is TGTGCCAGCAACACAGCGAGGACTAGCACAGATACGCAGTATTTT.

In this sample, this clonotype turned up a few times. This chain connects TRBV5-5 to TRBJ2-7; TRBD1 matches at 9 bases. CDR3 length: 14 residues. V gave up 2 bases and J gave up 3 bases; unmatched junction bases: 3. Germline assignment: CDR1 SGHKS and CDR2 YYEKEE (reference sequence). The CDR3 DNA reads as TGTGCCAGCAGCTTTGACAGGGGGTACTACGAGCAGTACTTC. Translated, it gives CASSFDRGYYEQYF.

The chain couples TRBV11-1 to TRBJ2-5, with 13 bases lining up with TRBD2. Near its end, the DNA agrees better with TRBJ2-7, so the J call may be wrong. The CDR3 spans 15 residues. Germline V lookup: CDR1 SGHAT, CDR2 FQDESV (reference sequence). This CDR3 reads CASSPKTSGRHEQYF. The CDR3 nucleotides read TGTGCCAGCAGCCCCAAGACTAGCGGGAGGCACGAGCAGTACTTC.

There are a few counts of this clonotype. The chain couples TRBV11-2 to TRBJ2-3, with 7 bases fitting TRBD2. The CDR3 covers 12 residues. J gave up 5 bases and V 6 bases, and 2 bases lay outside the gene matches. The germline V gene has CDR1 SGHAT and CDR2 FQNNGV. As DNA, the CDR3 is TGTGCCAGCAGGGAGCGGGGAGATACGCAGTATTTT. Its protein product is CASRERGDTQYF.

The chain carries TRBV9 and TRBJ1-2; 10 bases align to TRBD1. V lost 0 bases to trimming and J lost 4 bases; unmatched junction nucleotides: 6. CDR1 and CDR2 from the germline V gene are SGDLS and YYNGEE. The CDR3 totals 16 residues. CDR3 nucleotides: TGTGCCAGCAGCGTAGACGACAGGGGGCTTTCCTATGGCTACACCTTC. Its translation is CASSVDDRGLSYGYTF.

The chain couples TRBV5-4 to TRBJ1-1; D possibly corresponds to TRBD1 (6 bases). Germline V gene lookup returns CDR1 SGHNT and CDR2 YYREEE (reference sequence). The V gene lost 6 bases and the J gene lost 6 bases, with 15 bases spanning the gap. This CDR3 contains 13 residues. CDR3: CASTHRVGAEAFF. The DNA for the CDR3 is TGTGCCAGCACCCACAGGGTAGGCGCTGAAGCTTTCTTT.

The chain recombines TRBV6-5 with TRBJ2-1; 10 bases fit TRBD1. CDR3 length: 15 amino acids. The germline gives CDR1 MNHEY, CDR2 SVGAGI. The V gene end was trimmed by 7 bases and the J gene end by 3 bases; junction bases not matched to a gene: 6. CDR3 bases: TGTGCCAGCAAAAAGGGACAGGGGAACTACAATGAGCAGTTCTTC. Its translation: CASKKGQGNYNEQFF.

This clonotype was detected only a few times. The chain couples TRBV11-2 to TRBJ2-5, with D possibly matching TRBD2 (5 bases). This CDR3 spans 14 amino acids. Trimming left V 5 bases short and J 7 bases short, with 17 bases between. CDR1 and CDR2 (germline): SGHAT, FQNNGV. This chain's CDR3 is CASSPPEVARTQYF. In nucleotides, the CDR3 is TGTGCCAGCAGCCCCCCGGAGGTAGCCAGGACCCAGTACTTC.

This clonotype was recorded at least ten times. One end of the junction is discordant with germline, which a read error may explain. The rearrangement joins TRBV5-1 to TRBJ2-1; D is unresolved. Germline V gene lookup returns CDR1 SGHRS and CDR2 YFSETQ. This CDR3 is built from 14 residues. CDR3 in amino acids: CASSLLPSYNEQFF. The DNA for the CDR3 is TGTGCCAGCAGCCTGCTGCCCTCCTACAATGAGCAGTTCTTC. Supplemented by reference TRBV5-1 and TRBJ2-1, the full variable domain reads KAGVTQTPRYLIKTRGQQVTLSCSPISGHRSVSWYQQTPGQGLQFLFEYFSETQRNKGNFPGRFSGRQFSNSRSEMNVSTLELGDSALYLCASSLLPSYNEQFFGPGTRLTVL.

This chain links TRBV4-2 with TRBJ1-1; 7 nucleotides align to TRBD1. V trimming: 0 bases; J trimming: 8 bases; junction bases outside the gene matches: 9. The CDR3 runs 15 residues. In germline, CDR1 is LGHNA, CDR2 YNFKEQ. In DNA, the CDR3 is TGTGCCAGCAGCCAAGAGGCCACGACAGGGATGGAAGCTTTCTTT. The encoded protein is CASSQEATTGMEAFF.

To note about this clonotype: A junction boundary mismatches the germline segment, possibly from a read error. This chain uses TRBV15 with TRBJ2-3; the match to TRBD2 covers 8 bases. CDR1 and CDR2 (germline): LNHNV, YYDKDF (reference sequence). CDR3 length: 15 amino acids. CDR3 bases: TGTGCCACCAGCATACAAGACCGGGGGGGAGATCCGCAGTATTTT. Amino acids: CATSIQDRGGDPQYF. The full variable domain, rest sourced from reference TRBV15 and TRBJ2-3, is DAMVIQNPRYQVTQFGKPVTLSCSQTLNHNVMYWYQQKSSQAPKLLFHYYDKDFNNEADTPDNFQSRRPNTSFCFLDIRSPGLGDTAMYLCATSIQDRGGDPQYFGPGTRLTVL.

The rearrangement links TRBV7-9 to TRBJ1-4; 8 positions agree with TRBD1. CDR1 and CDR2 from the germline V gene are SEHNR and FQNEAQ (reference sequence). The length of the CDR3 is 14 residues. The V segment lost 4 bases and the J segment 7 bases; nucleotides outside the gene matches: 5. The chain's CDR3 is CASSSGGASEKLFF. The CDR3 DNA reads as TGTGCCAGCAGCTCAGGGGGCGCGAGTGAAAAACTGTTTTTT.

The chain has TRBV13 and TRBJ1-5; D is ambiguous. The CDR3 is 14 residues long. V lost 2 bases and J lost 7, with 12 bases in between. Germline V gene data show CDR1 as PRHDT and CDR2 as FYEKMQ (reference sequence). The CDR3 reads CASSLRRNGQPQHF. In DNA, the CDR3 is TGTGCCAGCAGCTTAAGGAGGAACGGACAGCCCCAGCATTTT.

The CDR3 coding sequence is TGCGCCAGCAGCCAAGATATTGGCCGGCCCTCTCAAGCTTTCTTT. Its protein product is CASSQDIGRPSQAFF. This chain joins TRBV4-1 and TRBJ1-1; D gene uncertain. Germline V gives CDR1 MGHRA, CDR2 YSYEKL. Trimming took 0 bases from V and 9 from J, leaving 17 bases between them. CDR3 size: 15 residues.

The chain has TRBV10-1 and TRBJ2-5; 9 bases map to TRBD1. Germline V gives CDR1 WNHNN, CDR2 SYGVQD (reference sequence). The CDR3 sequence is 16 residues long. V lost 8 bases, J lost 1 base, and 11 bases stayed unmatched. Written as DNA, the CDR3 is TGCGCCAGCCCCCCCAGGGGACAGGGAAGCCAAGAGACCCAGTACTTC. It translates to CASPPRGQGSQETQYF.

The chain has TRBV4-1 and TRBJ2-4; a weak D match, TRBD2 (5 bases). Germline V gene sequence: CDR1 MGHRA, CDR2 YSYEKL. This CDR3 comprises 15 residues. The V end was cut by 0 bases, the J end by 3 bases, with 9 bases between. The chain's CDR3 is CASSQDPSHKNIQYF. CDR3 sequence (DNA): TGCGCCAGCAGCCAAGATCCTAGCCACAAAAACATTCAGTACTTC.

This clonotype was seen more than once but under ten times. Written as DNA, the CDR3 is TGTGCCAGTAGTCCCATAGGAGGAGGCAACATTCAGTACTTC. This gives the protein CASSPIGGGNIQYF. The rearrangement links TRBV19 to TRBJ2-7; a weak D match, TRBD2 (5 bases). The assigned J gene may be wrong: the sequence end matches TRBJ2-4 better. Germline V gene data show CDR1 as LNHDA and CDR2 as SQIVND (reference sequence). CDR3 length: 14 amino acids.

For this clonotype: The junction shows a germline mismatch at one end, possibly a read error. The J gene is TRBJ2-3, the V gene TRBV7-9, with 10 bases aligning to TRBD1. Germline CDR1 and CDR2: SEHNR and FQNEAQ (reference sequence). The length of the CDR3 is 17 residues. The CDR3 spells CASSARQGATITDTQYF. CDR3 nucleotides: TGCGCCAGCAGCGCAAGACAGGGGGCTACAATCACAGATACGCAGTATTTT. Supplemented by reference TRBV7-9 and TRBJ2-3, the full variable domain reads DTGVSQNPRHKITKRGQNVTFRCDPISEHNRLYWYRQTLGQGPEFLTYFQNEAQLEKSRLLSDRFSAERPKGSFSTLEIQRTEQGDSAMYLCASSARQGATITDTQYFGPGTRLTVL.

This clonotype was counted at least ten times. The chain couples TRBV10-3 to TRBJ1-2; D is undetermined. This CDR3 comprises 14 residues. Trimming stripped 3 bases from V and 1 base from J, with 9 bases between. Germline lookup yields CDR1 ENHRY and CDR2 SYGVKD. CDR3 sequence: CAISDPRRNYGYTF. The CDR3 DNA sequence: TGTGCCATCAGTGACCCCAGACGTAACTATGGCTACACCTTC.

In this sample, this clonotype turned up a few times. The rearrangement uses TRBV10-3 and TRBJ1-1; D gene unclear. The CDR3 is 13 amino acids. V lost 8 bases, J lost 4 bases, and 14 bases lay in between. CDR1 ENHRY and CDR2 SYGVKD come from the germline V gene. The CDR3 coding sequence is TGTGCCATCGGTAAGGGTATCGGCACTGAAGCTTTCTTT. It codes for CAIGKGIGTEAFF.

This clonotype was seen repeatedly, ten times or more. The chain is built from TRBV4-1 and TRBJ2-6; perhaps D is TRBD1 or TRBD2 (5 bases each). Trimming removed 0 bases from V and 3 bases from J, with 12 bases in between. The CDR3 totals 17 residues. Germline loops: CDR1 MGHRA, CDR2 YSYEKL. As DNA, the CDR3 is TGCGCCAGCAGCCAAGATCGAGGGGCGCGTGGGGCCAACGTCCTGACTTTC. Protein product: CASSQDRGARGANVLTF.

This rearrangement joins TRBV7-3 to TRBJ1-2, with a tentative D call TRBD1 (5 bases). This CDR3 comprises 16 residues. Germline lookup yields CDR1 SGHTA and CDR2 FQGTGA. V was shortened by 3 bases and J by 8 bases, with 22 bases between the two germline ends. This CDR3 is CASSLSRDSPLRGYTF. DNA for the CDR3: TGTGCCAGCAGCTTGAGCCGGGACTCTCCTCTAAGAGGCTACACCTTC.